The rows below give T cell receptor beta chains drawn from one sample of a study of Graves' ophthalmopathy and Graves' hyperthyroidism. TCRdb recomputed calls from the multiplex PCR reads with MiXCR, one row per CDR3 protein. The sample comprises 400,000 to 450,000 distinct CDR3 sequences, more than 20% of which are singletons, and roughly 3% rests with the top ten. Source material: peripheral blood. Receptor source: a young woman with stable Graves' hyperthyroidism. CDR3s leave out the opening cysteine and the closing phenylalanine or tryptophan. Rows give clone size only sometimes, using once, few, many, or a class for an expanded clone.

clone_size j_call v_call cdr3_aa
many TRBJ2-7 TRBV6-2/TRBV6-3 ASSSLVREVSYEQY
few TRBJ2-7 TRBV4-1 ASSQGLNGHHSYEQY
NA TRBJ1-2 TRBV6-1 ASSTFRPYGYT
NA TRBJ2-7 TRBV4-1 ASSQDTGASGSTYEQY
NA TRBJ2-5 TRBV6-1 ASSEAFSGGTQETQY
many TRBJ2-7 TRBV12-3/TRBV12-4 ASSLVRNEQY
many TRBJ1-1 TRBV5-6 ASSPGQGWDTEAF
many TRBJ2-5 TRBV20-1 SGGKSGEETQY
NA TRBJ2-7 TRBV12-3/TRBV12-4 ASSFRGFGLAGGRSYEQY
many TRBJ1-2 TRBV19 AKSSLRGDYGYT
few TRBJ1-6 TRBV20-1 SARLEGSGDSSPLH
many TRBJ2-7 TRBV12-3/TRBV12-4 ASSPTVRDEQY
many TRBJ2-7 TRBV10-3 AISETGSSYEQY
NA TRBJ1-2 TRBV7-8 ASSFSKAQLGYT
many TRBJ1-5 TRBV6-1 ASSTIIYNQPQH
many TRBJ2-7 TRBV12-3/TRBV12-4 ASSFQGGWDEQY
NA TRBJ1-2 TRBV6-1 ASSEAEQNYGYT
many TRBJ2-7 TRBV7-8 ASSTPPDPIPYEQY
many TRBJ1-3 TRBV19 ASTFLTGSSGNTIY
many TRBJ2-2 TRBV7-8 ASSSYRGLDPNTGELF
many TRBJ2-6 TRBV19 ASSITQAGANVLT
few TRBJ2-2 TRBV6-1 ASSEEKGSSGELF
once TRBJ1-1 TRBV12-5 ASGLVNTEAF
many TRBJ2-5 TRBV6-5 ATSRTGAQETQY
many TRBJ2-5 TRBV9 ASSARTNQETQY
many TRBJ1-2 TRBV6-5 ASSPGGFNGYT
NA TRBJ2-7 TRBV12-3/TRBV12-4 ASSSERQEQY
NA TRBJ1-2 TRBV7-9 ASSPGEDPGLYT
many TRBJ2-5 TRBV12-3/TRBV12-4 ASAGSGKETQY
many TRBJ1-5 TRBV12-3/TRBV12-4 ASSLEDRLYQPQH
many TRBJ2-7 TRBV5-1 ASSLTSGSINEQY
many TRBJ2-5 TRBV25-1 ASSELGGPGQETQY
NA TRBJ2-5 TRBV28 ASSLKIYQETQY
many TRBJ1-5 TRBV24-1 ATTLRLKDSNQPQH
many TRBJ1-1 TRBV6-7 ASSYGTAMNTEAF
many TRBJ2-5 TRBV7-2 ASSLLMTRTQY
many TRBJ1-2 TRBV12-3/TRBV12-4 ASSLRAGGSYGYT
NA TRBJ1-2 TRBV12-3/TRBV12-4 ASSSSGTGNYGYT
NA TRBJ1-2 TRBV4-1 ASSQGTVVGYGYT
many TRBJ1-1 TRBV29-1 SVWQGKPEAF
few TRBJ1-6 TRBV18 ASSRPTLSSSPLH
many TRBJ1-5 TRBV12-3/TRBV12-4 ASRRTGATNQPQH
few TRBJ2-7 TRBV28 ASDPTGGSDKQY
many TRBJ2-3 TRBV28 ASSFSLDPKGYGRTDTQY
many TRBJ2-5 TRBV6-1 ASGRETQY
NA TRBJ2-5 TRBV20-1 SATHPAPQYQETQY
many TRBJ1-2 TRBV19 ASSMRTRNHGYT
NA TRBJ2-5 TRBV6-1 ASNRLGGEETQY
many TRBJ2-7 TRBV6-1 ASSEDPSGSYEQY
many TRBJ1-5 TRBV7-8 ASSSTRAYSNQPQH
NA TRBJ1-2 TRBV28 ASTAPGDYGYT
many TRBJ2-7 TRBV5-1 ASSPGVLAYEQY